A selection of T cell receptor beta chains follows, all from one sample in a study of cytomegalovirus exposure and HLA in healthy donors. Only in-frame clones appear in the TCRdb table, and some are missing; sequencing was by immunoSEQ multiplex PCR. Of 100,000 to 150,000 clones listed, about four fifths were seen once; the top ten hold approximately 3.6%. Sequenced material: PBMCs. All receptors derive from a woman aged 40 to 55 in good health and CMV-seropositive. CDR3s include the opening cysteine and the closing phenylalanine or tryptophan. Fields, in order: V gene, D gene, J gene, clone size, CDR3 DNA, CDR3 protein. The D gene is left open where the match is weak. For some rows the clone size is stated as once, few or many, or as a class when expanded; others skip it.

>TRBV5-4|-|TRBJ2-7|once
TGTGCCAGCAGCTTGTCAGGCTACGAGCAGTACTTC
CASSLSGYEQYF
>TRBV25-1|-|TRBJ2-2|-
TGTGCCAGCAGTGCTCCTGGGGCCACCCGCGAGCTGTTTTTT
CASSAPGATRELFF
>TRBV7-9|-|TRBJ1-5|-
TGTGCCAGCAGCTTAGGGGCAGGGCAAGGCAATCAGCCCCAGCATTTT
CASSLGAGQGNQPQHF
>TRBV7-6|TRBD2|TRBJ2-7|once
TGTGCCAGCAGCTTAGGACTAGCCCCCCACGAGCAGTACTTC
CASSLGLAPHEQYF
>TRBV6-5|TRBD2|TRBJ2-1|-
TGTGCCAGCAGTTACTTAGCGGGAGACTACAATGAGCAGTTCTTC
CASSYLAGDYNEQFF
>TRBV7-3|-|TRBJ2-5|-
TGTGCCAGCAGCCCCCGGGGAGCTATCGGCACCCAGTACTTC
CASSPRGAIGTQYF
>TRBV11-2|TRBD1|TRBJ2-3|few
TGTGCCAGCAGCCTCAGGTTCGGACAGGGATCAGATACGCAGTATTTT
CASSLRFGQGSDTQYF
>TRBV11-1|TRBD2|TRBJ2-7|-
TGTGCCAGCAGCAGCCGACTAGCGGCCACCTACGAGCAGTACTTC
CASSSRLAATYEQYF
>TRBV11-2|TRBD1|TRBJ1-1|-
TGTGCCAGCAGCCTTTTGCCAGGGGGAGAAACTGAAGCTTTCTTT
CASSLLPGGETEAFF
>TRBV28|-|TRBJ1-5|-
TGTGCCAGCTCAGGGATCAATCAGCCCCAGCATTTT
CASSGINQPQHF
>TRBV5-1|TRBD2|TRBJ2-1|-
TGCGCCAGCAGCTTGGGGGGGACTAGCGACTACAATGAGCAGTTCTTC
CASSLGGTSDYNEQFF
>TRBV5-6|-|TRBJ1-1|-
TGTGCCAGCAGCCCATTCATGAACACTGAAGCTTTCTTT
CASSPFMNTEAFF
>TRBV28|TRBD1|TRBJ1-1|few
TGTGCCAGCAGTTTGGGACAGGGGCGAGCTTTCTTT
CASSLGQGRAFF
>TRBV6-1|-|TRBJ1-5|-
TGTGCCAGCAACGGGAGGGTGAGCAATCAGCCCCAGCATTTT
CASNGRVSNQPQHF
>TRBV21-1|-|TRBJ2-5|-
TGTGCCAGCAGCAATGGGCGACTAGTCGGGCATGGGCAGGAGACCCAGTACTTC
CASSNGRLVGHGQETQYF
>TRBV11-2|-|TRBJ2-7|-
TGTGCCAGCAGCTCCGACCAGGCCTTCGTAGCCTACGAGCAGTACTTC
CASSSDQAFVAYEQYF
>TRBV4-3|-|TRBJ1-2|-
TGCGCCAGCAGCCAAGATCGGGGGGCGTACTATGGCTACACCTTC
CASSQDRGAYYGYTF
>TRBV5-1|-|TRBJ1-5|-
TGCGCCAGCAGCCCGGGTCCAGGCAATCAGCCCCAGCATTTT
CASSPGPGNQPQHF
>TRBV6-5|TRBD2|TRBJ2-7|once
TGTGCCAGCAGTTACTCAGGACTAGCGGGAGGCGAGCAGTACTTC
CASSYSGLAGGEQYF
>TRBV18|TRBD1|TRBJ2-4|-
TGTGCCAGCTCCCTAGGACAGGGGGCCGTTGGCAAGGCCAAAAACATTCAGTACTTC
CASSLGQGAVGKAKNIQYF
>TRBV5-1|TRBD2|TRBJ2-1|-
TGCGCCAGCAGCGTTTTAAGCGGGAACGCCTACAATGAGCAGTTCTTC
CASSVLSGNAYNEQFF
>TRBV9|-|TRBJ2-1|-
TGTGCCAGCAGCGTAGGACCAGGGGTGGACAATGAGCAGTTCTTC
CASSVGPGVDNEQFF
>TRBV30|TRBD1|TRBJ1-1|once
TGTGCCTGGAGTGTGACCGCCCGGGACAGGGGGCTAGACACTGAAGCTTTCTTT
CAWSVTARDRGLDTEAFF
>TRBV18|TRBD1|TRBJ2-5|-
TGTGCCAGCTCACCGACAGGGCAAGAGACCCAGTACTTC
CASSPTGQETQYF
>TRBV9|-|TRBJ1-2|once
TGTGCCAGCAGCGTATCAGCCAGGGACAATGGCTACACCTTC
CASSVSARDNGYTF
>TRBV5-1|-|TRBJ2-3|-
TGCGCCAGCAGCGCCTACAGGGTACCTAGCACAGATACGCAGTATTTT
CASSAYRVPSTDTQYF
>TRBV30|TRBD1|TRBJ2-5|-
TGTGCCTGGACCACCGGACAGGGCAAAGAGACCCAGTACTTC
CAWTTGQGKETQYF
>TRBV9|TRBD1|TRBJ2-7|few
TGTGCCAGCAGCCCGGGACAGGTTAGCCACGAGCAGTACTTC
CASSPGQVSHEQYF
>TRBV5-6|TRBD2|TRBJ2-7|-
TGTGCCAGCAGCTTTGGCACTAGCGGGAGAGGCGAGCAGTACTTC
CASSFGTSGRGEQYF
>TRBV7-6|TRBD1|TRBJ1-1|-
TGTGCCAGCAGCCCCGGACAGGGAACTGAAGCTTTCTTT
CASSPGQGTEAFF
>TRBV5-4|TRBD2|TRBJ2-7|-
TGTGCCAGCAGCAAGGTCACGGGACTAGAAACCTACGAGCAGTACTTC
CASSKVTGLETYEQYF
>TRBV7-9|-|TRBJ1-1|-
TGTGCCAGCAGCAAGACAGTGGAAGCTTTCTTT
CASSKTVEAFF
>TRBV2|-|TRBJ2-5|-
TGTGCCAGCAGTGAAGTCGCGTGGGAGACCCAGTACTTC
CASSEVAWETQYF
>TRBV9|-|TRBJ1-3|-
TGTGCCAGCAGCGGCCGGTCCTCTGGAAACACCATATATTTT
CASSGRSSGNTIYF
>TRBV18|-|TRBJ2-2|-
TGTGCCAGCTCACCACCCCGGCAGGGGCCAAACACCGGGGAGCTGTTTTTT
CASSPPRQGPNTGELFF
>TRBV6-6|-|TRBJ1-2|-
TGTGCCAGCAGTTACTCGGGAGCTAACTATGGCTACACCTTC
CASSYSGANYGYTF
>TRBV20-1|-|TRBJ1-4|-
TGCAGTGTCCAGGGCTATGAAAAACTGTTTTTT
CSVQGYEKLFF
>TRBV4-1|-|TRBJ2-6|-
TGCGCCAGCAGCCACGGGTCTGGGGCCAACGTCCTGACTTTC
CASSHGSGANVLTF
>TRBV7-7|TRBD2|TRBJ2-7|-
TGTGCTAGCAGCCCGAGCAGCGGGGCTTACGAGCAGTACTTC
CASSPSSGAYEQYF
>TRBV5-1|-|TRBJ2-6|few
TGCGCCAGCAGCGATCGGAGCTCTGGGGCCAACGTCCTGACTTTC
CASSDRSSGANVLTF
>TRBV7-8|-|TRBJ2-7|-
TGTGCCAGCAGCTTATTTCAACGAGATCCCTACGAGCAGTACTTC
CASSLFQRDPYEQYF
>TRBV28|TRBD1|TRBJ2-3|-
TGTGCCAGCAGTTTACTCGGGACAGGGTCCACAGATACGCAGTATTTT
CASSLLGTGSTDTQYF
>TRBV7-3|-|TRBJ2-1|-
TGTGCCAGTAGCTCCGACTCTCACAATGAGCAGTTCTTC
CASSSDSHNEQFF
>TRBV19|TRBD1|TRBJ2-7|-
TGTGCCAGTAGGCCCCGGACAGGGGACTACGAGCAGTACTTC
CASRPRTGDYEQYF
>TRBV7-3|TRBD1|TRBJ1-1|-
TGTGCCAGCAGCCTTGACAGGGTCACTGAAGCTTTCTTT
CASSLDRVTEAFF
>TRBV5-6|-|TRBJ2-7|-
TGTGCCAGCAGCTTATCGGGGTCGGATGAGCAGTACTTC
CASSLSGSDEQYF
>TRBV29-1|TRBD1|TRBJ1-1|-
TGCAGCGTTGAGAGGACAGGAGGAACTGAAGCTTTCTTT
CSVERTGGTEAFF
>TRBV9|-|TRBJ2-5|few
TGTGCCAGCAGCGTGAGCGTGGGGGGTCAAGAGACCCAGTACTTC
CASSVSVGGQETQYF
>TRBV5-4|TRBD1|TRBJ1-2|-
TGTGCCAGCAGCTTGGTACGGGACAGGGAAGGCTACACCTTC
CASSLVRDREGYTF
>TRBV7-2|TRBD1|TRBJ2-3|-
TGTGCCAGCAGCCTAGGGGGCTCCGCGGATACGCAGTATTTT
CASSLGGSADTQYF
>TRBV13|TRBD2|TRBJ2-2|-
TGTGCCAGCAGCCCCCATTCCGGCGGGAGCGTCGGGGAGCTGTTTTTT
CASSPHSGGSVGELFF
>TRBV25-1|TRBD2|TRBJ2-1|-
TGTGCCAGCAGTGGACTAGCGGGAGAGCAGGGTGAGCAGTTCTTC
CASSGLAGEQGEQFF
>TRBV6-1|-|TRBJ2-1|-
TGTGCCAGCAGCCTAGCTGGGTACAATGAGCAGTTCTTC
CASSLAGYNEQFF
>TRBV9|TRBD2|TRBJ2-2|-
TGTGCCAGCAGCTACGGGACTAGCGGGACCGGGGAGCTGTTTTTT
CASSYGTSGTGELFF
>TRBV5-6|-|TRBJ2-5|-
TGTGCCAGCAGCTTGGCAGGCAGCTTTGAGACCCAGTACTTC
CASSLAGSFETQYF
>TRBV5-1|TRBD1|TRBJ1-1|few
TGCGCCAGCAGCTTAGGACAGGGGACGAACACTGAAGCTTTCTTT
CASSLGQGTNTEAFF